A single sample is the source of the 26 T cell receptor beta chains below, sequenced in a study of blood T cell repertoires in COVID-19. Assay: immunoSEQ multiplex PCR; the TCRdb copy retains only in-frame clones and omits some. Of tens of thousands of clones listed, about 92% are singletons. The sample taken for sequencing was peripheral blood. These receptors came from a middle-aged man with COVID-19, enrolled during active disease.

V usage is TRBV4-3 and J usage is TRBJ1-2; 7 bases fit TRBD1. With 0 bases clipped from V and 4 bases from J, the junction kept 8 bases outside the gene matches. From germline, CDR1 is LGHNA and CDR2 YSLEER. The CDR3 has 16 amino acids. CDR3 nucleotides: TGCGCCAGCAGCCAAGATGCGAGACAGGGAGGCTATGGCTACACCTTC. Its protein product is CASSQDARQGGYGYTF.

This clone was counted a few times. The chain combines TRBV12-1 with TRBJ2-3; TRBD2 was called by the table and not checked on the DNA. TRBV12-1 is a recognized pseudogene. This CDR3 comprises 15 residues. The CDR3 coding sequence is TGTGCCAGCAGCTCCGAGGGCTTCGGGACAGATACGCAGTATTTT. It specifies CASSSEGFGTDTQYF.

The DNA of the CDR3 is TGCGCCAGCAGCCAAGGGGACGGGAGTTCCTACGAGCAGTACTTC. It is translated as CASSQGDGSSYEQYF. The V gene is TRBV4-1, the J gene TRBJ2-7; possibly TRBD2 for D (6 bases). This CDR3 has 15 amino acids. Trimming pared 1 base from V and 1 base from J, leaving 11 bases between. Germline CDR1 and CDR2: MGHRA and YSYEKL.

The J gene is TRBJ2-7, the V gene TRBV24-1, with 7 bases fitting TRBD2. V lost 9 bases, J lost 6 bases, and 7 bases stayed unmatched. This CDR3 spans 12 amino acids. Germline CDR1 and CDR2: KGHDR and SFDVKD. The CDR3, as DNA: TGTGCCACCTTGCGGGGGTCGGGCGAGCAGTACTTC. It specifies CATLRGSGEQYF.

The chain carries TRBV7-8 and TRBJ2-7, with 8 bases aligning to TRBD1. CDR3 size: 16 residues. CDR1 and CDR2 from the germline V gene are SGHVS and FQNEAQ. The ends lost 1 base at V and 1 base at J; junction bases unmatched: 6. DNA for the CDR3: TGTGCCAGCAGCTTAGTAGTAACAGGGGGTTCCTACGAGCAGTACTTC. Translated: CASSLVVTGGSYEQYF.

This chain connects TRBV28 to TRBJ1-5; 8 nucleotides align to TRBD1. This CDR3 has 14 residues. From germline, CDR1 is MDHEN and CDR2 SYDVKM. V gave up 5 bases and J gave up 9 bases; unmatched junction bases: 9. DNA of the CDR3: TGTGCCAGCAGTCCTCAGGGGGCCCCAAGGCCCCAGCATTTT. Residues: CASSPQGAPRPQHF.

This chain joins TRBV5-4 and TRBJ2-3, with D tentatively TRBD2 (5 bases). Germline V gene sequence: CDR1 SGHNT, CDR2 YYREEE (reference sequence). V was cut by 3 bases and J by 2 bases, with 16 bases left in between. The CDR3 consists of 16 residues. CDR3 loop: CASSSPPGYHTDTQYF. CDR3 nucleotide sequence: TGTGCCAGCAGCTCCCCGCCGGGATACCACACAGATACGCAGTATTTT.

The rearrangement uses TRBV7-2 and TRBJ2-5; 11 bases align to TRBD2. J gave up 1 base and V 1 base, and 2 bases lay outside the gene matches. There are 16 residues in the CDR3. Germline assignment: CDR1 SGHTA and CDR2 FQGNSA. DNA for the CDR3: TGTGCCAGCAGCTTAGGGGGGACTAGCGGCCAAGAGACCCAGTACTTC. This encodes CASSLGGTSGQETQYF.

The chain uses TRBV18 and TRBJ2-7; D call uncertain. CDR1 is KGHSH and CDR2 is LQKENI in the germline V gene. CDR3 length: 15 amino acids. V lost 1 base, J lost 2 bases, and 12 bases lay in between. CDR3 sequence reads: CASSPRAAFTYEQYF. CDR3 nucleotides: TGTGCCAGCTCACCACGGGCAGCTTTTACCTACGAGCAGTACTTC.

This CDR3 reads CASSSPGTALNIQYF. CDR3 DNA: TGTGCCAGCAGTTCACCCGGGACAGCCCTAAACATTCAGTACTTC. V usage is TRBV27 and J usage is TRBJ2-4, with TRBD1 matching 7 bases. The CDR3 length is 15 residues. Germline CDR1 reads MNHEY; CDR2 reads SMNVEV (reference sequence). V was pared by 4 bases and J by 6 bases, with 9 bases of the junction left unmatched.

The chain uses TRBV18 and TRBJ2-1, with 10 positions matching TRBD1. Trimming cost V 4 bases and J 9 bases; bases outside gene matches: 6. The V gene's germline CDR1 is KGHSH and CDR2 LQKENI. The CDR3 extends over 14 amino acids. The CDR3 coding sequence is TGTGCCAGCTCACTAGGGACAGGGGAGACTGAGCAGTTCTTC. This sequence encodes CASSLGTGETEQFF.

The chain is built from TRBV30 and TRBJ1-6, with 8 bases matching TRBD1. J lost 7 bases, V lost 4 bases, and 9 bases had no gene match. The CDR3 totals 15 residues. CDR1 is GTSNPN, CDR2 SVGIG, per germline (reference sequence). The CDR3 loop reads CAWKIPDRVNSPLHF. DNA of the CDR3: TGTGCCTGGAAGATCCCGGACAGGGTAAATTCACCCCTCCACTTT.

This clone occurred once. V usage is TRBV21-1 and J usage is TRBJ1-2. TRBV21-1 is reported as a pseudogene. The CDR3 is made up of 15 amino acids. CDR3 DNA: TGTGCCAGCAGCAAAGCATCCGGGGAGGACTATGGCTACACCTTC. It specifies CASSKASGEDYGYTF.

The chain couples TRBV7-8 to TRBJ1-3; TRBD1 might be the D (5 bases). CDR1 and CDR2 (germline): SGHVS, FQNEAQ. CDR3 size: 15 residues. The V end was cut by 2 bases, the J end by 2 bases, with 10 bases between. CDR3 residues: CASSLSGVPGNTIYF. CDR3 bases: TGTGCCAGCAGCTTATCGGGGGTCCCTGGAAACACCATATATTTT.

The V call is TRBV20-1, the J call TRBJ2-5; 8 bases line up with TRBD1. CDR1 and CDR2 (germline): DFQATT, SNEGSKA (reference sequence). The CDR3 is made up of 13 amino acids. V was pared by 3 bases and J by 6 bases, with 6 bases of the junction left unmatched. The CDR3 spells CSASKTGEKTQYF. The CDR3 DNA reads TGCAGTGCTAGTAAGACAGGGGAAAAGACCCAGTACTTC.

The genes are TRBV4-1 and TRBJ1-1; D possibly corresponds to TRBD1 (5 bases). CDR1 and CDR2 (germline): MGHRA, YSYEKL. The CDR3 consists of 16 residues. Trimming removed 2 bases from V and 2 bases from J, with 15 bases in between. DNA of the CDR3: TGCGCCAGCAGCCAAAGGGGTACTACAGAAAACACTGAAGCTTTCTTT. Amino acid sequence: CASSQRGTTENTEAFF.

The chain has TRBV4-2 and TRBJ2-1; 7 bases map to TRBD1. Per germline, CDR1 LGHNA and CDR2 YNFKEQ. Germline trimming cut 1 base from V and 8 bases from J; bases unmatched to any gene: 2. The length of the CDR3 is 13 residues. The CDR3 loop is CASSQGQGDEQFF. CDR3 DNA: TGTGCCAGCAGCCAAGGGCAGGGGGATGAGCAGTTCTTC.

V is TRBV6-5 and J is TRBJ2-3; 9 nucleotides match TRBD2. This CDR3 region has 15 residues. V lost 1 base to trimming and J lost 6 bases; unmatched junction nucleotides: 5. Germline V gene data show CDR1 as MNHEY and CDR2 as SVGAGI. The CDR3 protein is CASSYFSGSADTQYF. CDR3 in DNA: TGTGCCAGCAGTTACTTTAGCGGGAGTGCGGATACGCAGTATTTT.

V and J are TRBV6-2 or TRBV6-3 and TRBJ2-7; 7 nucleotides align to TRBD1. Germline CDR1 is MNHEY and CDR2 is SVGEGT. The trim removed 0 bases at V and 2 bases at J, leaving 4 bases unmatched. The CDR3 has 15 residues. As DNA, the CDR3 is TGTGCCAGCAGTTACTCTCCGGGACAGACCTACGAGCAGTACTTC. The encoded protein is CASSYSPGQTYEQYF.

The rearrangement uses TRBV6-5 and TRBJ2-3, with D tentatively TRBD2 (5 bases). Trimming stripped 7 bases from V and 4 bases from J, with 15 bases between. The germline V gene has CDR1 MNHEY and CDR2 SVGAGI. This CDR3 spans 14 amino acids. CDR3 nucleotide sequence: TGTGCCAGCACCCCCCGGACTGGGGCAGATACGCAGTATTTT. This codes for CASTPRTGADTQYF.

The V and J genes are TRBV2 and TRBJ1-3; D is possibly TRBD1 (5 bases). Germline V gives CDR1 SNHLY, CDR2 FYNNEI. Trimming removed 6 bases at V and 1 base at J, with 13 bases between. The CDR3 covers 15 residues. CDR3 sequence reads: CASRTGLRSGNTIYF. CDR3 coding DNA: TGTGCCAGCAGAACAGGCTTAAGATCTGGAAACACCATATATTTT.

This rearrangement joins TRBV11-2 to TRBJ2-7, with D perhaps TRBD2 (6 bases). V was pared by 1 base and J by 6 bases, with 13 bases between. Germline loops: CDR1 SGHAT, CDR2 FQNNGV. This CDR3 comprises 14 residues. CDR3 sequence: CASSLVSLAPEQYF. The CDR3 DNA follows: TGTGCCAGCAGCTTAGTCAGTCTAGCGCCCGAGCAGTACTTC. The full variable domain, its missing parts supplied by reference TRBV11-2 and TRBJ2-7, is EAGVAQSPRYKIIEKRQSVAFWCNPISGHATLYWYQQILGQGPKLLIQFQNNGVVDDSQLPKDRFSAERLKGVDSTLKIQPAKLEDSAVYLCASSLVSLAPEQYFGPGTRLTVT.

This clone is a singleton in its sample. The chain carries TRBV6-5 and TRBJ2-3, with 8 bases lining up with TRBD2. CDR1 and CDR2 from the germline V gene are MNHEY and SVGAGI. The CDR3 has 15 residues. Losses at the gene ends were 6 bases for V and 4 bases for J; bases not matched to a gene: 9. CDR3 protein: CASSSSGSIADTQYF. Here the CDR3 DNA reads TGTGCCAGCAGCTCCAGCGGGAGTATTGCAGATACGCAGTATTTT.

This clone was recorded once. CDR3: CASSLGRKDTQYF. The CDR3 region has the DNA TGTGCCAGCAGCTTAGGGCGGAAAGATACGCAGTATTTT. The chain carries TRBV7-2 and TRBJ2-3; no clear D. V lost 1 base and J lost 5, with 7 bases in between. The CDR3 runs to 13 residues. Germline CDR1 SGHTA, CDR2 FQGNSA.

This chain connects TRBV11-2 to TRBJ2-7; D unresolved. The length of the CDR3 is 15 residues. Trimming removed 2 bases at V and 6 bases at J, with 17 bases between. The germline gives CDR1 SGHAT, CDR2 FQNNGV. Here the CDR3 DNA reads TGTGCCAGCAGCTTAAACGACCGGAGTTTTGTCGAGCAGTACTTC. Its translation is CASSLNDRSFVEQYF.

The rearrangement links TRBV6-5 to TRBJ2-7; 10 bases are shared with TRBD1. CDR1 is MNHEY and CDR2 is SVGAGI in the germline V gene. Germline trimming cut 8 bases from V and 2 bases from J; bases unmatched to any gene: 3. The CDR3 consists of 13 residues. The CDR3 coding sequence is TGTGCCAGCCCTGGACAGGGGGCCTACGAGCAGTACTTC. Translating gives CASPGQGAYEQYF.